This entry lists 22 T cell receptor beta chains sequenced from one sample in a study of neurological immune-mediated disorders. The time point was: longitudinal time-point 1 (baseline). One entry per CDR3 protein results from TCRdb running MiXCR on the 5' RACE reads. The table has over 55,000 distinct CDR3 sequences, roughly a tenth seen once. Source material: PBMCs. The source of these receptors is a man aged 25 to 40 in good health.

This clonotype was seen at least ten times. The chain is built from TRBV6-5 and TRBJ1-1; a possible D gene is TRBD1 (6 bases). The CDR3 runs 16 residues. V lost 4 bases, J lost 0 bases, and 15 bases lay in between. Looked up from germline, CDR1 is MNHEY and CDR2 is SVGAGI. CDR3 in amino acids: CASSFGGRYLNTEAFF. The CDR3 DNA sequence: TGTGCCAGCAGTTTCGGGGGGCGATATCTGAACACTGAAGCTTTCTTT.

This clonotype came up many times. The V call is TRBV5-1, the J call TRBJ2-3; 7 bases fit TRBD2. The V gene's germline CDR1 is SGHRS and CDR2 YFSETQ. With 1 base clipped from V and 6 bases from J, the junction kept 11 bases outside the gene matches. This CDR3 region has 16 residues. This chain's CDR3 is CASSLLAAAGSDTQYF. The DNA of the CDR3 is TGCGCCAGCAGCTTGCTAGCGGCTGCAGGTTCGGATACGCAGTATTTT.

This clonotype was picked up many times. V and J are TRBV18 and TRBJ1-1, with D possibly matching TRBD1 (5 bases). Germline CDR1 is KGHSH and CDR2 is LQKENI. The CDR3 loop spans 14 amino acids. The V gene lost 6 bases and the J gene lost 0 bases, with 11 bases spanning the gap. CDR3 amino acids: CASSLQAVNTEAFF. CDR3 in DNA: TGTGCCAGCTCTCTACAGGCCGTGAACACTGAAGCTTTCTTT. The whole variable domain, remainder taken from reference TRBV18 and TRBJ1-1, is NAGVMQNPRHLVRRRGQEARLRCSPMKGHSHVYWYRQLPEEGLKFMVYLQKENIIDESGMPKERFSAEFPKEGPSILRIQQVVRGDSAAYFCASSLQAVNTEAFFGQGTRLTVV.

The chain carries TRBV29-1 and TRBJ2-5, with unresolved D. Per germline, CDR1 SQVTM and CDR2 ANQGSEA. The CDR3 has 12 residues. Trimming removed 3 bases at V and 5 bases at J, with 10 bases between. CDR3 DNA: TGCAGCGTTGATCCGGTCTCCGAGACCCAGTACTTC. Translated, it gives CSVDPVSETQYF.

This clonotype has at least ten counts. The CDR3 here is CASTPTGGRTQYF. The CDR3 DNA is TGTGCCAGCACCCCAACAGGGGGGAGGACCCAGTACTTC. The genes are TRBV6-2 or TRBV6-3 and TRBJ2-5; 8 nucleotides align to TRBD1. CDR3 length: 13 amino acids. The germline CDR1 and CDR2 sequences are MNHEY and SVGEGT. J lost 7 bases, V lost 7 bases, and 8 bases had no gene match.

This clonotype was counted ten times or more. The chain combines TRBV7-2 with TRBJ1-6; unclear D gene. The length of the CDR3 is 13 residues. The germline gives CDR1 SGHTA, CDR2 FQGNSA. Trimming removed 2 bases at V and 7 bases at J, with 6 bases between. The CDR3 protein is CASSLPGNSPLHF. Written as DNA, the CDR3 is TGTGCCAGCAGCTTACCAGGAAATTCACCCCTCCACTTT.

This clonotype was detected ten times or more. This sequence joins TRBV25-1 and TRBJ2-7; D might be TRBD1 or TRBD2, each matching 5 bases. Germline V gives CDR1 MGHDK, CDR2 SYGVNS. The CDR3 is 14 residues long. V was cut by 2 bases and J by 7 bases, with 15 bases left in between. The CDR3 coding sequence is TGTGCCAGCAGTGAAAGGGGCCGCAGGGAGGAGCAGTACTTC. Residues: CASSERGRREEQYF.

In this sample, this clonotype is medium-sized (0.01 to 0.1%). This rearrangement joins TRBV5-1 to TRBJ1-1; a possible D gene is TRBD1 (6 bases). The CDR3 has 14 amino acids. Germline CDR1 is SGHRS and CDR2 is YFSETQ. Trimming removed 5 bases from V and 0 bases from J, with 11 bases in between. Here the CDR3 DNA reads TGCGCCAGCAGATCCGGACAGTTGAACACTGAAGCTTTCTTT. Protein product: CASRSGQLNTEAFF. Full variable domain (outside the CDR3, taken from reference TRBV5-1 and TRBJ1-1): KAGVTQTPRYLIKTRGQQVTLSCSPISGHRSVSWYQQTPGQGLQFLFEYFSETQRNKGNFPGRFSGRQFSNSRSEMNVSTLELGDSALYLCASRSGQLNTEAFFGQGTRLTVV.

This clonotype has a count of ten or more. The CDR3 nucleotides are TGCAGTGCTAGAAGAGGGGCAGGGGCGGGGGAGCTGTTTTTT. Translated, it gives CSARRGAGAGELFF. The chain joins TRBV20-1 to TRBJ2-2; D may be TRBD1 (6 bases). The CDR3 covers 14 residues. Trimming pared 2 bases from V and 8 bases from J, leaving 15 bases between. The germline V gene encodes CDR1 DFQATT and CDR2 SNEGSKA (reference sequence).

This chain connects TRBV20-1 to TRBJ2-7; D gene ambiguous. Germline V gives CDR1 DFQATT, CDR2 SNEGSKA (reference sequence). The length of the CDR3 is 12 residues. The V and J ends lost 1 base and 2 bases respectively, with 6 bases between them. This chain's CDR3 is CSARGVAYEQYF. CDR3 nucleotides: TGCAGTGCTAGAGGGGTCGCCTACGAGCAGTACTTC.

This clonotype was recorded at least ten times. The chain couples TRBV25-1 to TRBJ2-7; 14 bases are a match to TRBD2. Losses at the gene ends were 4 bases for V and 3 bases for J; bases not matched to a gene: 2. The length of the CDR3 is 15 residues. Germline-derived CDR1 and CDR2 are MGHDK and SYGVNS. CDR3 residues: CASSGLAGGSYEQYF. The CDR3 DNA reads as TGTGCCAGCAGTGGACTAGCGGGAGGGAGCTACGAGCAGTACTTC.

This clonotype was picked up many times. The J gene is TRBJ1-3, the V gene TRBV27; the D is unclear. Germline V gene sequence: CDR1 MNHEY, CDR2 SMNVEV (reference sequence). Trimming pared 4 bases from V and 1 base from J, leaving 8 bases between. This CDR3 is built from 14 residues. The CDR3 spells CASSSGTSGNTIYF. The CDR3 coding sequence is TGTGCCAGCAGTTCGGGAACATCTGGAAACACCATATATTTT.

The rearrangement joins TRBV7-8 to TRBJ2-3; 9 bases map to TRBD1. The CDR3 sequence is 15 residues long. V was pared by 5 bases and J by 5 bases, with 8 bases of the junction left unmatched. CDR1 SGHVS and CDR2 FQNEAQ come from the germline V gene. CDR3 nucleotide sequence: TGTGCCAGCAGCCCGACAGGGGGTATGATAGATACGCAGTATTTT. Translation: CASSPTGGMIDTQYF.

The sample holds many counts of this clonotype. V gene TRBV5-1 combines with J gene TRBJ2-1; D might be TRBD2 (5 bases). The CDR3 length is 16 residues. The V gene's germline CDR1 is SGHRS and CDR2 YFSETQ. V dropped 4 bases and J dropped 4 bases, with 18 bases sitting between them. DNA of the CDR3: TGCGCCAGCAGCCCCCGAGGGTTTGGGTCATACAATGAGCAGTTCTTC. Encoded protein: CASSPRGFGSYNEQFF. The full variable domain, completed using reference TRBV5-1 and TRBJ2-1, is KAGVTQTPRYLIKTRGQQVTLSCSPISGHRSVSWYQQTPGQGLQFLFEYFSETQRNKGNFPGRFSGRQFSNSRSEMNVSTLELGDSALYLCASSPRGFGSYNEQFFGPGTRLTVL.

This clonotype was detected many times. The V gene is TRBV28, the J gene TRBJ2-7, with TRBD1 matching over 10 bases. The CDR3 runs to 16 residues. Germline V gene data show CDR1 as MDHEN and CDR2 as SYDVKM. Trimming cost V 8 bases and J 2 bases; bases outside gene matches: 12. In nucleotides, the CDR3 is TGTGCCAGCGGGCACCTTTGGGGGACAGGGGCCTACGAGCAGTACTTC. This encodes CASGHLWGTGAYEQYF.

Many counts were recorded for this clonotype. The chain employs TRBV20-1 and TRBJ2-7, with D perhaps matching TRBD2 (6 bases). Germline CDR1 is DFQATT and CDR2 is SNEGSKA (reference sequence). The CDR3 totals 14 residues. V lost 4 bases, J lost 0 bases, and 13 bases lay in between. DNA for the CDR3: TGCAGTGCTATGGGGGACTTTATCTCCTACGAGCAGTACTTC. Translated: CSAMGDFISYEQYF.

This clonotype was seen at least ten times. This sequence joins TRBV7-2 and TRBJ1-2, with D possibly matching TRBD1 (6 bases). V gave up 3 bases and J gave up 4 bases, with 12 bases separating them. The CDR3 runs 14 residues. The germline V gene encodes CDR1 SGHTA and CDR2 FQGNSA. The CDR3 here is CASSFYRESYGYTF. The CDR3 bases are TGTGCCAGCAGCTTTTACAGGGAGAGCTATGGCTACACCTTC.

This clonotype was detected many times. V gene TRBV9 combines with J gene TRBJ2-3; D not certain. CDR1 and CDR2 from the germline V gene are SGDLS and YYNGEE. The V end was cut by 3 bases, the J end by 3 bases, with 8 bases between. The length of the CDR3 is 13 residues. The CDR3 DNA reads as TGTGCCAGCAGCGCCCTTCGAACAGATACGCAGTATTTT. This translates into CASSALRTDTQYF.

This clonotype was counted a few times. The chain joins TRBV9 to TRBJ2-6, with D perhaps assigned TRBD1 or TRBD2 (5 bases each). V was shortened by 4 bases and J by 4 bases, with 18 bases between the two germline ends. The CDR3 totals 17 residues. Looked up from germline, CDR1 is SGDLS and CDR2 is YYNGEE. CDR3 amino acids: CASSPRGATWGANVLTF. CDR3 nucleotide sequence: TGTGCCAGCAGCCCCCGAGGGGCCACGTGGGGGGCCAACGTCCTGACTTTC.

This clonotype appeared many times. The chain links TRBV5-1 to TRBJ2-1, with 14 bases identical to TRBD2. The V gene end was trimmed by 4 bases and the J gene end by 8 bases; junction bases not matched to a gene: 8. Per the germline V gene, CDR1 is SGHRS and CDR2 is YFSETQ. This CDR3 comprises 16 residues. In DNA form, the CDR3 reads TGCGCCAGCAGCCCCATAAAGGGACTAGCGGGAGATGAGCAGTTCTTC. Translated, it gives CASSPIKGLAGDEQFF.

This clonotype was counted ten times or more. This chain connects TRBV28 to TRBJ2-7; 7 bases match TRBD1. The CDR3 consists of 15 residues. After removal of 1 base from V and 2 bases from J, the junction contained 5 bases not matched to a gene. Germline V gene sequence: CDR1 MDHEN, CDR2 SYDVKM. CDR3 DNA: TGTGCCAGCAGTTTATTTCAGCAGGGGGCCTACGAGCAGTACTTC. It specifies CASSLFQQGAYEQYF.

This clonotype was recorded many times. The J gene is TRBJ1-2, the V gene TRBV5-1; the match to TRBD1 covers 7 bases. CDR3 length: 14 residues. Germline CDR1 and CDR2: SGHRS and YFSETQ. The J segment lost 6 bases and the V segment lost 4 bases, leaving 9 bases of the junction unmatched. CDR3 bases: TGCGCCAGCAGCCTTAAAACAACAGGGGATGGCTACACCTTC. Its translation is CASSLKTTGDGYTF.